The 14 T cell receptor beta chains below all came from one sample that was sequenced in a study of T cells after yellow fever vaccination. TCRdb used MiXCR to reprocess the 5' RACE reads, holding one entry per CDR3 protein. Of around 610,000 distinct CDR3 sequences listed, approximately 12% are singletons. This specimen was PBMCs, taken on the day of the yellow fever booster vaccination. The source of these receptors is a man in his thirties or forties who received the YFV17D yellow fever vaccine.

This clonotype has more than one count but fewer than ten. This chain links TRBV28 with TRBJ1-3; the D gene is possibly TRBD1 (6 bases). Trimming left V 7 bases short and J 3 bases short, with 16 bases between. The CDR3 totals 15 residues. Per germline, CDR1 MDHEN and CDR2 SYDVKM. The CDR3: CASTSFGGLGNTIYF. DNA for the CDR3: TGTGCCAGCACCTCGTTTGGGGGCCTTGGAAACACCATATATTTT.

This clonotype has only a few counts. The rearrangement links TRBV5-1 to TRBJ2-5; 7 bases line up with TRBD2. This CDR3 is 14 amino acids long. Per germline, CDR1 SGHRS and CDR2 YFSETQ. V trimming: 4 bases; J trimming: 4 bases; junction bases outside the gene matches: 7. CDR3 DNA sequence: TGCGCCAGCAGCACCGGCCGGGAGGCAGAGACCCAGTACTTC. Translating gives CASSTGREAETQYF.

The V and J genes are TRBV7-9 and TRBJ2-3; D perhaps matches TRBD2 (5 bases). The CDR3 extends over 17 amino acids. Trimming left V 5 bases short and J 4 bases short, with 22 bases between. Germline values: CDR1 SEHNR, CDR2 FQNEAQ (reference sequence). CDR3 residues: CASSPRSLHLAADTQYF. CDR3 nucleotides: TGTGCCAGCAGCCCCAGGTCCCTTCATCTAGCAGCAGATACGCAGTATTTT.

This clonotype was seen a handful of times. V and J are TRBV6-2 or TRBV6-3 and TRBJ2-2, with 8 bases identical to TRBD1. The CDR3 covers 15 residues. With 2 bases clipped from V and 7 bases from J, the junction kept 6 bases outside the gene matches. Germline V CDR1 and CDR2: MNHEY, SVGEGT. CDR3 in amino acids: CASSYTSGGLGELFF. The CDR3 bases are TGTGCCAGCAGTTACACCTCAGGGGGCCTCGGGGAGCTGTTTTTT.

The J gene is TRBJ2-5, the V gene TRBV12-3 or TRBV12-4; D perhaps matches TRBD2 (5 bases). CDR3 length: 15 amino acids. The ends were cut back, 1 base at V and 0 bases at J, with 9 bases in the middle. CDR3 sequence: CASSLGSGHQETQYF. The CDR3 nucleotides are TGTGCCAGCAGTTTAGGCAGCGGACACCAAGAGACCCAGTACTTC.

The chain links TRBV6-2 or TRBV6-3 to TRBJ1-2; D remains ambiguous. The CDR3 totals 14 residues. Germline V lookup: CDR1 MNHEY, CDR2 SVGEGT. V shed 0 bases and J shed 1 base, with 6 bases lying between them. The CDR3 spells CASSYSGFNYGYTF. DNA for the CDR3: TGTGCCAGCAGTTACTCAGGATTTAACTATGGCTACACCTTC.

A few counts support this clonotype. A read error is possible here, since a much larger clone lies one base away. The chain couples TRBV3-1 to TRBJ2-7, with TRBD2 matching 7 bases. The CDR3 is 13 amino acids. Germline assignment: CDR1 LGHDT and CDR2 YNNKEL (reference sequence). The V and J ends lost 3 bases and 2 bases, in that order; junction bases with no gene match: 1. CDR3 coding DNA: TGTGCCAGCAGCCACGGACTAGCCTACGAGCAGTACTTC. Protein product: CASSHGLAYEQYF.

V gene TRBV20-1 combines with J gene TRBJ2-7; D ambiguous. This CDR3 has 13 residues. CDR1 DFQATT and CDR2 SNEGSKA come from the germline V gene (reference sequence). V gave up 4 bases and J gave up 1 base, with 11 bases separating them. The DNA for the CDR3 is TGCAGTGCTATGATCCCCGGATCCTACGAGCAGTACTTC. This codes for CSAMIPGSYEQYF.

This clonotype has more than one count but fewer than ten. V usage is TRBV5-1 and J usage is TRBJ1-6; D possibly corresponds to TRBD1 (5 bases). Deletions cut 4 bases from V and 7 bases from J, with 12 bases between. This CDR3 has 14 amino acids. Looked up from germline, CDR1 is SGHRS and CDR2 is YFSETQ. DNA of the CDR3: TGCGCCAGCAGCCCCGGCAGACAGAATTCACCCCTCCACTTT. This codes for CASSPGRQNSPLHF.

This clonotype was seen more than once but under ten times. V usage is TRBV4-3 and J usage is TRBJ2-3; no clear D gene. The CDR3 has 16 residues. V was pared by 1 base and J by 3 bases, with 14 bases between. The germline V gene has CDR1 LGHNA and CDR2 YSLEER. CDR3 sequence: CASSQAGLAGTDTQYF. CDR3 nucleotides: TGCGCCAGCAGCCAAGCCGGCCTCGCCGGGACAGATACGCAGTATTTT.

The chain joins TRBV7-2 to TRBJ2-1; perhaps TRBD2 as D (5 bases). The CDR3 runs 13 residues. Per the germline V gene, CDR1 is SGHTA and CDR2 is FQGNSA. CDR3 in amino acids: CASGFGLYNEQFF. For the CDR3, the DNA is TGTGCGAGCGGCTTCGGTCTTTACAATGAGCAGTTCTTC.

This clonotype turned up a few times. This chain connects TRBV20-1 to TRBJ2-3; D might be TRBD1 (6 bases). CDR3 length equals 15 residues. Germline CDR1 reads DFQATT; CDR2 reads SNEGSKA (reference sequence). Trimming shortened V by 5 bases and J by 1 base, and 16 bases separated the two germline ends. The CDR3 region is CSAPLQGSGTDTQYF. CDR3 sequence (DNA): TGCAGTGCTCCACTACAGGGTAGTGGCACAGATACGCAGTATTTT.

This clonotype was recorded at least ten times. The rearrangement uses TRBV7-3 and TRBJ2-3, with 9 nucleotides matching TRBD2. After removal of 5 bases from V and 8 bases from J, the junction contained 14 bases not matched to a gene. The CDR3 runs 16 residues. Germline CDR1 and CDR2: SGHTA and FQGTGA. The CDR3 loop reads CASSARKAGGQGTQYF. DNA for the CDR3: TGTGCCAGCAGCGCTCGTAAAGCGGGAGGCCAGGGTACGCAGTATTTT.

The chain is built from TRBV6-6 and TRBJ1-5; D is ambiguous. The CDR3 contains 13 residues. The V end was cut by 4 bases, the J end by 2 bases, with 6 bases between. The germline CDR1 and CDR2 sequences are MNHNY and SVGAGI (reference sequence). In DNA, the CDR3 is TGTGCCAGCAGTTGGCAGCGCAATCAGCCCCAGCATTTT. Translated: CASSWQRNQPQHF.